The 20 T cell receptor beta chains reported below all come from one sample, sequenced in a study of T cell changes during pregnancy in multiple sclerosis (dated by TCRdb to between 2018 and 2020). Receptor libraries were prepared by the immunoSEQ multiplex PCR assay. Here the immuneACCESS table is served through TCRdb, limited to in-frame sequences with V and J called. Missing clones are a known gap in these copies; in checked studies unresolved V genes cover under half, and the rest lacks a known reason. In this sample the table shows about 51,000 clones, roughly 92% of which occur a single time. In total, the top ten clones hold approximately 0.68% of the sample. The input for sequencing was CD4+ T cells from peripheral blood mononuclear cells, taken in the third trimester of pregnancy. The receptor source for this set is a female donor with multiple sclerosis, enrolled in a pregnancy study.

This chain connects TRBV7-2 to TRBJ1-5; 7 bases fit TRBD1. The J segment lost 3 bases and the V segment lost 5 bases, leaving 7 bases of the junction unmatched. The CDR3 extends over 15 amino acids. Germline V gene lookup returns CDR1 SGHTA and CDR2 FQGNSA. CDR3 sequence (DNA): TGTGCCAGCAGCGTTACACAGGGGCCCAATCAGCCCCAGCATTTT. It codes for CASSVTQGPNQPQHF.

V is TRBV5-1 and J is TRBJ1-4; D possibly corresponds to TRBD1 (6 bases). The germline V gene encodes CDR1 SGHRS and CDR2 YFSETQ. This CDR3 is built from 18 residues. The V end lost 0 bases, the J end lost 1 base, and 16 bases lay between the germline ends. The CDR3: CASSLVEGGGVTNEKLFF. CDR3 nucleotide sequence: TGCGCCAGCAGCTTGGTGGAGGGGGGGGGCGTAACTAATGAAAAACTGTTTTTT.

V usage is TRBV5-1 and J usage is TRBJ2-7; 9 bases fit TRBD1. The V and J ends lost 4 bases and 3 bases, in that order; junction bases with no gene match: 8. CDR1 is SGHRS, CDR2 YFSETQ, per germline. CDR3 length: 15 residues. Here the CDR3 DNA reads TGCGCCAGCAGCGACCCCCGGGACAGGGTCTACGAGCAGTACTTC. As protein: CASSDPRDRVYEQYF.

The rearrangement links TRBV27 to TRBJ2-7, with 7 bases aligning to TRBD1. Germline lookup yields CDR1 MNHEY and CDR2 SMNVEV (reference sequence). This CDR3 is 15 amino acids long. V was pared by 5 bases and J by 2 bases, with 9 bases of the junction left unmatched. CDR3 region: CASSPATGITYEQYF. CDR3 nucleotides: TGTGCCAGCAGTCCAGCGACAGGGATCACCTACGAGCAGTACTTC.

The chain uses TRBV6-1 and TRBJ2-2, with D maybe TRBD1 (6 bases). The CDR3 covers 15 residues. CDR1 and CDR2 (germline): MNHNS, SASEGT. The V end was cut by 4 bases, the J end by 5 bases, with 14 bases between. CDR3 DNA: TGTGCCAGCAGTGGGCTGACAGGCCCTACCGGGGAGCTGTTTTTT. Translating it yields CASSGLTGPTGELFF.

This chain connects TRBV14 to TRBJ2-7; D call uncertain. V gave up 4 bases and J gave up 4 bases, with 11 bases separating them. The CDR3 extends over 13 amino acids. Germline values: CDR1 SGHDN, CDR2 FVKESK. In DNA, the CDR3 is TGTGCCAGCAGCCTAGAGTCCTTTTACGAGCAGTACTTC. Translated, it gives CASSLESFYEQYF.

The chain links TRBV28 to TRBJ2-7, with D maybe TRBD2 (5 bases). The CDR3 length is 16 residues. V lost 1 base, J lost 2 bases, and 15 bases lay in between. CDR1 and CDR2 (germline): MDHEN, SYDVKM. The CDR3 region has the DNA TGTGCCAGCAGTTTATTAGGAGCTCCCGGGGCCTACGAGCAGTACTTC. Residues: CASSLLGAPGAYEQYF.

V usage is TRBV27 and J usage is TRBJ1-1; a weak D match, TRBD1 (6 bases). The V gene lost 7 bases and the J gene lost 1 base, with 10 bases spanning the gap. CDR1 and CDR2 (germline): MNHEY, SMNVEV (reference sequence). The length of the CDR3 is 13 residues. CDR3 in DNA: TGTGCCAGCACCTCGGACAGGAACACTGAAGCTTTCTTT. This sequence encodes CASTSDRNTEAFF.

The chain combines TRBV9 with TRBJ2-5; 13 bases are a match to TRBD2. Looked up from germline, CDR1 is SGDLS and CDR2 is YYNGEE. The CDR3 covers 16 residues. With V trimmed by 3 bases and J by 2 bases, 4 bases remained unmatched. DNA for the CDR3: TGTGCCAGCAGCGGACTAGCGGGAGGACATCAAGAGACCCAGTACTTC. Translating gives CASSGLAGGHQETQYF. The full variable domain, rest sourced from reference TRBV9 and TRBJ2-5, is DSGVTQTPKHLITATGQRVTLRCSPRSGDLSVYWYQQSLDQGLQFLIQYYNGEERAKGNILERFSAQQFPDLHSELNLSSLELGDSALYFCASSGLAGGHQETQYFGPGTRLLVL.

This clone showed up just once. The chain carries TRBV9 and TRBJ2-7; D possibly corresponds to TRBD1 (5 bases). V dropped 0 bases and J dropped 6 bases, with 13 bases sitting between them. CDR1 is SGDLS, CDR2 YYNGEE, per germline. CDR3 length equals 14 residues. CDR3 DNA: TGTGCCAGCAGCGTAGGGGGCAGGGTAGGCGAGCAGTACTTC. Translation gives CASSVGGRVGEQYF.

This chain connects TRBV6-1 to TRBJ2-2; no definite D call. V was trimmed by 0 bases and J by 2 bases, leaving 19 bases between them. Germline CDR1 reads MNHNS; CDR2 reads SASEGT. This CDR3 spans 19 amino acids. The CDR3 nucleotides read TGTGCCAGCAGTGAAGCGCTCGACGTTTGGCGGCCTAACACCGGGGAGCTGTTTTTT. Its protein product is CASSEALDVWRPNTGELFF.

The chain combines TRBV15 with TRBJ2-1; D possibly corresponds to TRBD1 (5 bases). Germline loops: CDR1 LNHNV, CDR2 YYDKDF (reference sequence). The CDR3 consists of 11 residues. V dropped 3 bases and J dropped 10 bases, with 7 bases sitting between them. CDR3 amino acids: CATSSGAEQFF. CDR3 bases: TGTGCCACCAGCAGTGGGGCAGAGCAGTTCTTC.

The V gene is TRBV5-6, the J gene TRBJ1-2; unclear D gene. The V end lost 1 base, the J end lost 5 bases, and 21 bases lay between the germline ends. The CDR3 has 17 amino acids. Germline CDR1 SGHDT, CDR2 YYEEEE. The CDR3 sequence is CASSLSWATAVVYGYTF. The CDR3 DNA reads as TGTGCCAGCAGCTTGAGCTGGGCCACAGCCGTCGTTTATGGCTACACCTTC.

CDR3 DNA: TGTGCCAGCAGCTCCTCTTTGCGGGACACAGATACGCAGTATTTT. This codes for CASSSSLRDTDTQYF. The rearrangement joins TRBV7-2 to TRBJ2-3, with TRBD2 as a possible D gene (6 bases). The germline CDR1 and CDR2 sequences are SGHTA and FQGNSA. The ends were cut back, 4 bases at V and 2 bases at J, with 13 bases in the middle. This CDR3 comprises 15 residues.

The chain employs TRBV6-5 and TRBJ2-1, with D unresolved. Trimming stripped 3 bases from V and 2 bases from J, with 8 bases between. CDR3 length: 14 residues. CDR1 is MNHEY, CDR2 SVGAGI, per germline. CDR3 residues: CASSYRVAYNEQFF. CDR3 nucleotides: TGTGCCAGCAGTTATAGAGTCGCCTACAATGAGCAGTTCTTC.

This chain links TRBV29-1 with TRBJ2-5; 9 nucleotides line up with TRBD1. CDR1 is SQVTM and CDR2 is ANQGSEA in the germline V gene. The CDR3 consists of 15 residues. The V segment lost 3 bases and the J segment 3 bases; nucleotides outside the gene matches: 8. The CDR3 nucleotides read TGCAGCGTTGATTCTCGGACAGGGGTCGAAGAGACCCAGTACTTC. Translating it yields CSVDSRTGVEETQYF.

The V call is TRBV19, the J call TRBJ2-7; 8 bases are a match to TRBD1. This CDR3 spans 14 amino acids. Germline loops: CDR1 LNHDA, CDR2 SQIVND (reference sequence). V lost 5 bases to trimming and J lost 5 bases; unmatched junction nucleotides: 8. The chain's CDR3 is CASSRPDRAHEQYF. The CDR3 region has the DNA TGTGCCAGTAGTCGCCCGGACAGGGCCCACGAGCAGTACTTC.

The chain links TRBV7-2 to TRBJ2-1, with TRBD2 matching over 7 bases. The CDR3 spans 18 residues. CDR1 and CDR2 (germline): SGHTA, FQGNSA. With V trimmed by 1 base and J by 0 bases, 9 bases remained unmatched. Here the CDR3 reads CASSLEGSGALSYNEQFF. In DNA form, the CDR3 reads TGTGCCAGCAGCTTAGAGGGCAGCGGGGCTCTCTCCTACAATGAGCAGTTCTTC.

This clone showed up just once. The chain joins TRBV11-2 to TRBJ1-1; a possible D gene is TRBD1 (5 bases). V lost 5 bases and J 8 bases, leaving 15 bases between the germline ends. CDR3 size: 13 residues. CDR1 is SGHAT, CDR2 FQNNGV, per germline. CDR3 sequence reads: CASSPSDSWEAFF. For the CDR3, the DNA is TGTGCCAGCAGCCCCTCTGACAGCTGGGAAGCTTTCTTT. The whole variable domain, remainder taken from reference TRBV11-2 and TRBJ1-1, is EAGVAQSPRYKIIEKRQSVAFWCNPISGHATLYWYQQILGQGPKLLIQFQNNGVVDDSQLPKDRFSAERLKGVDSTLKIQPAKLEDSAVYLCASSPSDSWEAFFGQGTRLTVV.

This clone occurred once. The chain has TRBV2 and TRBJ1-4; the D is unclear. Per the germline V gene, CDR1 is SNHLY and CDR2 is FYNNEI. CDR3 length: 14 residues. V lost 4 bases to trimming and J lost 7 bases, with 13 bases between them. The chain's CDR3 is CASSVIKLGEKLFF. The CDR3 DNA sequence: TGTGCCAGCAGTGTCATCAAACTCGGTGAAAAACTGTTTTTT.